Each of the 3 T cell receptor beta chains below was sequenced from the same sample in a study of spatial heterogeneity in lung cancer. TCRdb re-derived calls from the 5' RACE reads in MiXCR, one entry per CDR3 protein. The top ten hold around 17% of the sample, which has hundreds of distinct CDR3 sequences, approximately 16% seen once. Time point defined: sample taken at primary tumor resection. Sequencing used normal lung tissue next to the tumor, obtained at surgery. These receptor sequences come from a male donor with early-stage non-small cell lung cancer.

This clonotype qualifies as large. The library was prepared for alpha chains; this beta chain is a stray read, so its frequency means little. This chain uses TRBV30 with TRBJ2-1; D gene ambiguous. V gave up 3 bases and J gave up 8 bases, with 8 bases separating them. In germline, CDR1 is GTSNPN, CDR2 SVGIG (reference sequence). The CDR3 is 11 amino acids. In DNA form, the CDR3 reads TGTGCCTGGAGCCCTTTGGATGAGCAGTTCTTC. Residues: CAWSPLDEQFF.

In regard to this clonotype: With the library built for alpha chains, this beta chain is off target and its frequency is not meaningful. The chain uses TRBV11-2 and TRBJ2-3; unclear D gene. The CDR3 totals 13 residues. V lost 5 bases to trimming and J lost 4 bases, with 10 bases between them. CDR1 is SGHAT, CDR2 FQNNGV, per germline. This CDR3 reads CASSQNRPDTQYF. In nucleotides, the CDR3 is TGTGCCAGCAGCCAAAATCGGCCAGATACGCAGTATTTT.

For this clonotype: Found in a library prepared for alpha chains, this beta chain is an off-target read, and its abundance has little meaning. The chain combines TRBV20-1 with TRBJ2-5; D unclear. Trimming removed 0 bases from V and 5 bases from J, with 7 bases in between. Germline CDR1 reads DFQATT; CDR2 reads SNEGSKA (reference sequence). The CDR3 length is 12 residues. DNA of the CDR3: TGCAGTGCTAGAGATGGCCGGGAGACCCAGTACTTC. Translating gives CSARDGRETQYF.